The 5 T cell receptor beta chains reported below all come from one sample, sequenced in a study of blood T cell repertoires in COVID-19. Profiled with immunoSEQ multiplex PCR; TCRdb holds only in-frame clones, not every one. The sample consists of 52,000 or so clones, around nine tenths of them appearing once. Specimen: peripheral blood. Every receptor here comes from a human donor in a cohort sampled during active COVID-19.

This clone has just one count. V and J are TRBV11-2 and TRBJ2-1, with TRBD1 identical over 7 bases. This CDR3 region has 16 residues. After removal of 5 bases from V and 2 bases from J, the junction contained 9 bases not matched to a gene. Germline V gives CDR1 SGHAT, CDR2 FQNNGV. For the CDR3, the DNA is TGTGCCAGCAGCATACGGGACAGTTCTACCTACAATGAGCAGTTCTTC. It codes for CASSIRDSSTYNEQFF.

This clone was found once. This rearrangement joins TRBV9 to TRBJ2-2; maybe TRBD2 (5 bases). There are 15 residues in the CDR3. Germline loops: CDR1 SGDLS, CDR2 YYNGEE. V was cut by 0 bases and J by 6 bases, with 12 bases left in between. The CDR3 reads CASSVALLEAGELFF. The CDR3 DNA reads as TGTGCCAGCAGCGTAGCTCTATTGGAGGCCGGGGAGCTGTTTTTT.

Note on this clone: The sample has other DNA sequences that encode this CDR3 too. The chain employs TRBV9 and TRBJ2-1, with TRBD2 identical over 8 bases. Germline V gene lookup returns CDR1 SGDLS and CDR2 YYNGEE. After removal of 0 bases from V and 4 bases from J, the junction contained 6 bases not matched to a gene. The CDR3 is made up of 16 amino acids. The CDR3 sequence is CASSVAGTRSYNEQFF. The CDR3 nucleotides read TGTGCCAGCAGCGTAGCTGGGACTAGGAGTTACAATGAGCAGTTCTTC.

This clone came up once. J is TRBJ1-3 and V is TRBV9, with D uncertain. V lost 3 bases, J lost 3 bases, and 10 bases lay in between. The germline gives CDR1 SGDLS, CDR2 YYNGEE. The CDR3 length is 14 residues. The DNA of the CDR3 is TGTGCCAGCAGCGGACTCCAAGGTGGAAACACCATATATTTT. Its protein product is CASSGLQGGNTIYF.

The chain has TRBV12-3 or TRBV12-4 and TRBJ2-2; no clear D. The CDR3 has 13 amino acids. The V end lost 5 bases, the J end lost 5 bases, and 9 bases lay between the germline ends. CDR3 bases: TGTGCCAGCAGTGAGAGTCGGACCGGGGAGCTGTTTTTT. Protein product: CASSESRTGELFF.